The 7 T cell receptor beta chains reported below all come from one sample, sequenced in a study of blood T cell repertoires in COVID-19. This table comes from immunoSEQ multiplex PCR, and its TCRdb copy is limited to in-frame clones, with some not included. The table lists under 450,000 clones, roughly 80% of them singletons, with about 4.8% in the top ten. The sequenced material came from PBMCs or T cells enriched from blood (not recorded which). These receptors were taken from a woman in her 50s who had recovered from COVID-19.

This clone was picked up one time. Other DNA variants within this sample encode the same CDR3. V gene TRBV19 combines with J gene TRBJ2-1; 10 bases map to TRBD2. From germline, CDR1 is LNHDA and CDR2 SQIVND (reference sequence). Trimming removed 0 bases from V and 3 bases from J; junction bases left unmatched: 5. This CDR3 has 17 amino acids. CDR3 in amino acids: CASSIDLASGSYNEQFF. DNA of the CDR3: TGTGCCAGTAGTATAGACCTCGCTAGCGGGAGCTACAATGAGCAGTTCTTC.

The chain carries TRBV23-1 and TRBJ1-2; the match to TRBD1 covers 10 bases. TRBV23-1 is designated an ORF whose function remains uncertain. V shed 8 bases and J 0 bases; nucleotides not matched to a gene: 27. CDR3 size: 22 residues. CDR3 amino acids: CASRRAIGTGALRCSTNYGYTF. DNA of the CDR3: TGCGCCAGCCGACGGGCCATCGGGACAGGGGCCCTAAGATGCTCAACTAACTATGGCTACACCTTC.

The chain recombines TRBV12-3 or TRBV12-4 with TRBJ1-2; D may be TRBD1 (5 bases). CDR3 size: 11 residues. Trimming removed 5 bases at V and 7 bases at J, with 8 bases between. The CDR3 is CASSQGTGYTF. The CDR3 nucleotides are TGTGCCAGCAGTCAGGGTACTGGCTACACCTTC.

The chain carries TRBV28 and TRBJ1-1, with D perhaps TRBD1 (5 bases). Per germline, CDR1 MDHEN and CDR2 SYDVKM. V lost 4 bases and J lost 0, with 12 bases in between. The CDR3 loop spans 15 amino acids. CDR3 sequence (DNA): TGTGCCAGCAGTTCCCAGGGCACGGTGAACACTGAAGCTTTCTTT. Translated, it gives CASSSQGTVNTEAFF.

This chain uses TRBV3-1 (or the pseudogene TRBV3-2) with TRBJ1-1; 7 bases fit TRBD1. This CDR3 comprises 16 residues. Germline CDR1 reads LGHDT; CDR2 reads YNNKEL (reference sequence). Trimming at V came to 1 base and at J to 12 bases, leaving 17 bases not matched to a gene. Here the CDR3 DNA reads TGTGCCAGCAGCCAAGTCTTGGAAGCCCCGGGACAGCTTACTTTCTTT. Translated: CASSQVLEAPGQLTFF.

The rearrangement uses TRBV19 and TRBJ1-2, with D possibly being TRBD1 (6 bases). With 10 bases removed from V and 4 bases from J, the gap between germline ends came to 19 bases. CDR1 is LNHDA, CDR2 SQIVND, per germline (reference sequence). CDR3 length: 14 residues. For the CDR3, the DNA is TGTGCCACACTTACAGGGCCGGATCTCTATGGCTACACCTTC. Encoded protein: CATLTGPDLYGYTF. The whole variable domain, remainder taken from reference TRBV19 and TRBJ1-2, is DGGITQSPKYLFRKEGQNVTLSCEQNLNHDAMYWYRQDPGQGLRLIYYSQIVNDFQKGDIAEGYSVSREKKESFPLTVTSAQKNPTAFYLCATLTGPDLYGYTFGSGTRLTVV.

The gene calls are TRBV6-5 and TRBJ2-7; the D gene is possibly TRBD2 (5 bases). This CDR3 region has 12 residues. Germline assignment: CDR1 MNHEY and CDR2 SVGAGI. V was trimmed by 6 bases and J by 5 bases, leaving 11 bases between them. DNA of the CDR3: TGTGCCAGCAGGGACGGGGTAAACGAGCAGTACTTC. It is translated as CASRDGVNEQYF.